The T cell receptor (beta chain) described here comes from a study of T cells after yellow fever vaccination. Study-wide findings and caveats: Researchers cautioned that FACS-sorted repertoires could harbor abundant clonotypes contaminating from the bulk population. Clonotypes shared by both compartments, CD4 and CD8, made up a small share.

At least ten counts were recorded for this clonotype. Its specificity is unknown. As TCR cDNA was made by 5'RACE template switching, a universal primer site and UMIs were added. TCRdb called the 5' RACE reads again in MiXCR, with one record for every CDR3 protein. The sample has about 320,000 distinct CDR3 sequences, around 4.4% seen once. Sequenced material: PBMCs, taken 15 days after the yellow fever booster vaccination. The receptor was derived from a man aged 18 to 29 who received the YFV17D yellow fever vaccine.

Written as DNA, the CDR3 is TGCAGCGTTGAATATAAGAAGGGGGTCAGCTCCTACAATGAGCAGTTCTTC. Its translation is CSVEYKKGVSSYNEQFF. This chain connects TRBV29-1 to TRBJ2-1; D possibly corresponds to TRBD1 (6 bases). V dropped 2 bases and J dropped 0 bases, with 17 bases sitting between them. From germline, CDR1 is SQVTM and CDR2 ANQGSEA. The CDR3 covers 17 residues.